A selection of T cell receptor beta chains follows, all from one sample in a study of blood T cell repertoires in COVID-19. Clones were sequenced by immunoSEQ multiplex PCR, and TCRdb holds only the in-frame ones, with some missing. The sample records around 22,000 clones, around 87% being singletons. The source material was peripheral blood. These receptors came from a human donor with active COVID-19. The donor label of this sample is uncertain. Both conserved end residues are part of each CDR3. A D gene is named only where the DNA matches it firmly. Only some rows state a clone size, as once, few, many or a class for expanded clones.

>-|11|TRBV3-1/TRBV3-2|-|TRBJ2-1
CASASMHEQFF
TGTGCCAGCGCTTCTATGCATGAGCAGTTCTTC
>once|13|TRBV6-1|-|TRBJ2-7
CASQGPLEDEQYF
TGTGCCAGCCAAGGACCGTTGGAGGACGAGCAGTACTTC
>-|12|TRBV5-5|-|TRBJ2-5
CASSSRGETQYF
TGTGCCAGCAGCTCCAGGGGAGAGACCCAGTACTTC
>-|18|TRBV9|-|TRBJ2-6
CASSVVPTSGSGANVLTF
TGTGCCAGCAGCGTAGTCCCTACGTCTGGCTCTGGGGCCAACGTCCTGACTTTC
>-|17|TRBV10-1|TRBD1|TRBJ2-7
CASSEITGTGGFNEQYF
TGCGCCAGCAGTGAAATTACCGGGACAGGGGGCTTCAACGAGCAGTACTTC
>-|16|TRBV19|-|TRBJ1-5
CASGVTGTRSNQPQHF
TGTGCCAGTGGGGTAACAGGGACTAGGAGCAATCAGCCCCAGCATTTT
>-|14|TRBV6-6|-|TRBJ1-4
CASSYPEENEKLFF
TGTGCCAGCAGTTACCCTGAGGAAAATGAAAAACTGTTTTTT
>-|11|TRBV10-3|TRBD1|TRBJ1-2
CAIWDRDGYTF
TGTGCCATCTGGGACAGGGATGGCTACACCTTC
>-|14|TRBV9|-|TRBJ2-3
CASSVMSSTDTQYF
TGTGCCAGCAGCGTAATGTCTAGCACAGATACGCAGTATTTT
>-|14|TRBV19|-|TRBJ1-1
CASSPDRLNTEAFF
TGTGCCAGTAGTCCTGACAGGCTGAACACTGAAGCTTTCTTT
>-|15|TRBV4-1|-|TRBJ2-5
CASSQVRDYQETQYF
TGCGCCAGCAGCCAAGTACGAGATTACCAAGAGACCCAGTACTTC
>-|14|TRBV6-5|-|TRBJ1-1
CASSLLRGNTEAFF
TGTGCCAGCAGCCTACTTCGGGGAAACACTGAAGCTTTCTTT
>-|14|TRBV18|TRBD1|TRBJ2-1
CASQYRQGVNEQFF
TGTGCCAGCCAGTATCGGCAGGGGGTCAATGAGCAGTTCTTC
>-|17|TRBV6-1|-|TRBJ1-4
CASSEDREGQNNEKLFF
TGTGCCAGCAGTGAAGACAGGGAAGGCCAAAACAATGAAAAACTGTTTTTT